This is a list of T cell receptor beta chains from one sample in a study of blood T cells in healthy people across ages. TCRdb called the 5' RACE reads again in MiXCR, with one record for every CDR3 protein. Of around 970,000 distinct CDR3 sequences in the sample, about 51% were seen once. Specimen: blood. The receptor source for this set is a woman between 55 and 75 years old in good health. CDR3s include the opening cysteine and the closing phenylalanine or tryptophan. The D gene is left open where the match is weak. Clone size is shown for a subset of rows, as once, few, many or a class of expanded clone.

TRBV7-9	TRBD2	TRBJ2-1	few	TGTGCCAGCAGCGACACTAGCGGGATGCCCAATGAGCAGTTCTTC	CASSDTSGMPNEQFF
TRBV9	TRBD1	TRBJ2-3	.	TGTGCCAGCAGCCCAGTTGGGGTATCAGGGGGCCGGAGACTCGGGGATCGAGATACGCAGTATTTT	CASSPVGVSGGRRLGDRDTQYF
TRBV5-1	.	TRBJ2-5	.	TGCGCCAGCAGCACCAGCCAGGCGGAGACCCAGTACTTC	CASSTSQAETQYF
TRBV5-6	.	TRBJ2-3	few	TGTGCCAGCAGCCGTGACGACAGACGCACAGATACGCAGTATTTT	CASSRDDRRTDTQYF
TRBV4-2	.	TRBJ2-5	.	TGTGCCAGCAGCCAAGGGACCAGTTCTGGAGAGGCCCAGTACTTC	CASSQGTSSGEAQYF
TRBV3-1	TRBD1	TRBJ1-1	.	TGTGCCAGCAGCCAGGGACAGGGGAGTACTGAAGCTTTCTTT	CASSQGQGSTEAFF
TRBV5-1	.	TRBJ2-7	.	TGCGCCAGCAGCTTGCAGTTGGACCCCTACGAGCAGTACTTC	CASSLQLDPYEQYF
TRBV4-2	TRBD1	TRBJ2-1	.	TGTGCCAGCAGCCAAGATCACGGGACAGGGGGCCACAATGAGCAGTTCTTC	CASSQDHGTGGHNEQFF
TRBV27	.	TRBJ2-3	.	TGTGCCAGCAGTTTCAGCGCGGCGAATACGCAGTATTTT	CASSFSAANTQYF
TRBV15	.	TRBJ2-4	.	TGTGCCACCAGCAGAGATTGGGCGCGGCGGGTTGGGATAAACATTCAGTACTTC	CATSRDWARRVGINIQYF
TRBV25-1	.	TRBJ2-1	.	TGTGCCAGCAGTGTAGGGAGCCTATCCTCCTACAATGAGCAGTTCTTC	CASSVGSLSSYNEQFF
TRBV4-2	.	TRBJ2-7	many	TGTGCCAGCAGCCAGGGAACCTACGAGCAGTACTTC	CASSQGTYEQYF
TRBV27	.	TRBJ2-7	few	TGTGCCAGCAGTTCACACAGGGTTAAGCCTTACGAGCAGTACTTC	CASSSHRVKPYEQYF
TRBV4-1	.	TRBJ2-3	.	TGCGCCAGCAGCCAAGAAGGATGGGCCCGAGACACAGATACGCAGTATTTT	CASSQEGWARDTDTQYF
TRBV4-3	.	TRBJ1-2	.	TGCGCCAGCAGCCAAGATGGAATCTATGGCTACACCTTC	CASSQDGIYGYTF
TRBV28	TRBD2	TRBJ2-7	few	TGTGCCAGCAGTCCGATAACGAGCGGGAGCTACGAGCAGTACTTC	CASSPITSGSYEQYF
TRBV5-1	.	TRBJ1-1	once	TGCGCCAGCAGCCTTAAGCCAGTCATGAACACTGAAGCTTTCTTT	CASSLKPVMNTEAFF
TRBV27	TRBD2	TRBJ2-3	.	TGTGCCAGCAGTGGGGGACTAGCGGGAGTTAGTAGGACAGATACGCAGTATTTT	CASSGGLAGVSRTDTQYF
TRBV7-2	TRBD2	TRBJ2-1	.	TGTGCCAGCAGACCGAACCCCGGGACTAGTGGGGAATGGTTCTTC	CASRPNPGTSGEWFF
TRBV7-9	.	TRBJ2-2	.	TGTGCCAGCAGCCCCCGATTTTCGGGGGAGCTGTTTTTT	CASSPRFSGELFF
TRBV20-1	TRBD1	TRBJ2-5	.	TGCAGTGCTAGAGATCAAGCGACAGGGGGTTCGGGGGAGACCCAGTACTTC	CSARDQATGGSGETQYF
TRBV28	TRBD1	TRBJ2-4	.	TGTGCCAGCAGCCGGTTGGGACAGACCCTTTTCAAAAACATTCAGTACTTC	CASSRLGQTLFKNIQYF
TRBV5-6	TRBD2	TRBJ2-1	.	TGTGCCAGCAGCTTTTCCCCCCCCGGGAGGTTCATCGATGAGCAGTTCTTC	CASSFSPPGRFIDEQFF
TRBV28	.	TRBJ1-6	.	TGTGCCAGCAGTTTATTCGGTACCCTCCACTTT	CASSLFGTLHF
TRBV7-2	TRBD2	TRBJ2-2	few	TGTGCCAGCAGCTTAAAGGGCGGGAGCGGCCCCGGGGAGCTGTTTTTT	CASSLKGGSGPGELFF
TRBV30	.	TRBJ2-3	.	TGTGCCTGGAGCCACGTGGCGGACACAGATACGCAGTATTTT	CAWSHVADTDTQYF
TRBV11-2	TRBD1	TRBJ2-1	.	TGTGCCAGCAGCCTAAAGGACAGGGACTACAATGAGCAGTTCTTC	CASSLKDRDYNEQFF
TRBV6-5	.	TRBJ1-5	.	TGTGCCACTGCAAGAAATAGCAATCAGCCCCAGCATTTT	CATARNSNQPQHF
TRBV25-1	.	TRBJ1-6	.	TGTGCCAGCAGGAGAAAAGTTAATTCACCCCTCCACTTT	CASRRKVNSPLHF
TRBV7-9	.	TRBJ1-5	.	TGTGCCAGCAGCTTAGTGGGGAATGGGCATCAGCCCCAGCATTTT	CASSLVGNGHQPQHF
TRBV5-5	.	TRBJ2-1	.	TGTGCCAGCAGCTTGGGAACCTTGGGTGAGCAGTTCTTC	CASSLGTLGEQFF
TRBV6-1	TRBD1	TRBJ2-7	.	TGTGCCAGCCGAGAAAGACAGGGGTTATACGAGCAGTACTTC	CASRERQGLYEQYF
TRBV29-1	TRBD1	TRBJ2-3	few	TGCAGCGACCCCCGGGACAGGGCGAATACGCAGTATTTT	CSDPRDRANTQYF
TRBV11-2	.	TRBJ2-7	few	TGTGCCAGCAGCTTAGATGTAACGACGACCTACGAGCAGTACTTC	CASSLDVTTTYEQYF
TRBV12-3/TRBV12-4	.	TRBJ1-5	.	TGTGCCAGCAGTTTCGGGACTAGCAATCAGCCCCAGCATTTT	CASSFGTSNQPQHF
TRBV12-3/TRBV12-4	TRBD2	TRBJ2-5	few	TGTGCCAGCAGTTTCGGGACTAGCCTGGAGACCCAGTACTTC	CASSFGTSLETQYF
TRBV9	TRBD2	TRBJ2-1	.	TGTGCCAGCAGCAAATCTAGCGGGGTACAGGGTGAGCAGTTCTTC	CASSKSSGVQGEQFF
TRBV27	.	TRBJ2-1	.	TGTGCCAGCAAAGGGGGGAGGGCATGGGCCGGGGAGCAGTTCTTC	CASKGGRAWAGEQFF
TRBV24-1	.	TRBJ2-3	.	TGTGCCGCCAGTGATCCATCCGGGGATACGCAGTATTTT	CAASDPSGDTQYF
TRBV10-1	.	TRBJ2-5	.	TGCTCCCAGCAGAATAGCGGTCAAGAGACCCAGTACTTC	CSQQNSGQETQYF
TRBV5-6	TRBD1	TRBJ1-6	.	TGTGCCAGCAGCGGGCAGGGGGCTAATGCACCCCTCCACTTT	CASSGQGANAPLHF
TRBV29-1	.	TRBJ1-1	.	TGCAGCGTTGAGGGGAGTACTGAAGCTTTCTTT	CSVEGSTEAFF
TRBV7-2	TRBD2	TRBJ2-3	.	TGTGCCAGCAGCTTAGCCCTGGCGGGAGAAACAGATACGCAGTATTTT	CASSLALAGETDTQYF
TRBV28	TRBD1	TRBJ1-2	.	TGTGCCAGCAGACGAAGGGGGCTCGGGTATGGCTACACCTTC	CASRRRGLGYGYTF
TRBV4-1	TRBD2	TRBJ2-1	.	TGCGCCAGCAGCCAAGATCCCCTAGCGGGAGAGAGGAGCTCCTACAATGAGCAGTTCTTC	CASSQDPLAGERSSYNEQFF
TRBV20-1	.	TRBJ1-1	.	TGCAGTGCTAGCTACTCAACGGGGAACACTGAAGCTTTCTTT	CSASYSTGNTEAFF
TRBV27	.	TRBJ2-7	few	TGTGCCAGCAGTACGAGGGACCCCTCCTACGAGCAGTACTTC	CASSTRDPSYEQYF
TRBV2	.	TRBJ2-3	.	TGTGCCAGCAGTGGTGCCAATACGCAGTATTTT	CASSGANTQYF
TRBV11-3	.	TRBJ2-3	.	TGTGCCAGCAGCTTAGATGTGTCCGATACGCAGTATTTT	CASSLDVSDTQYF
TRBV6-2/TRBV6-3	.	TRBJ2-7	.	TGTGCCAGCAGTTTTCCTTCACAGGCCTACGAGCAGTACTTC	CASSFPSQAYEQYF
TRBV7-9	.	TRBJ2-3	.	TGTGCCAGCAGCCTCTCCGGGGAGGGGACAGAGACGCAGTATTTT	CASSLSGEGTETQYF
TRBV28	TRBD1	TRBJ2-7	.	TGTGCCAGCAGTCAGACCGGGACAGGGGCCTACGAGCAGTACTTC	CASSQTGTGAYEQYF
TRBV28	TRBD1	TRBJ1-2	.	TGTGCCAGCATCCTAACCGGGACAGCGACCTATGGCTACACCTTC	CASILTGTATYGYTF
TRBV7-2	TRBD2	TRBJ2-5	few	TGTGCCAGCAGCCGGACTAGCGGGTTATCCCACAATGAGCAGTACTTC	CASSRTSGLSHNEQYF
TRBV7-9	TRBD2	TRBJ2-7	.	TGTGCCAGCAGCTTCCTAGCGGGAGGACCAAAGGTCCACGAGCAGTACTTC	CASSFLAGGPKVHEQYF
TRBV14	TRBD2	TRBJ2-1	.	TGTGCCAGCAGCCAAACCCGACTAGCGGTGAACAATGAGCAGTTCTTC	CASSQTRLAVNNEQFF
TRBV29-1	.	TRBJ2-5	.	TGCAGCGTTCTTGGGGGCGAGGCGGAGACCCAGTACTTC	CSVLGGEAETQYF
TRBV3-1	TRBD1	TRBJ2-5	few	TGTGCCAGCAGCCAAGGACAGGGAATGCAAGAGACCCAGTACTTC	CASSQGQGMQETQYF
TRBV20-1	TRBD1	TRBJ2-7	.	TGCAGTGCTAGTTGCCGGACAGGGGGAAGCGAGCAGTACTTC	CSASCRTGGSEQYF
TRBV6-2/TRBV6-3	TRBD2	TRBJ2-1	.	TGTGCCAGCAGTCAATCCGGGACTAAAATATACAATGAGCAGTTCTTC	CASSQSGTKIYNEQFF